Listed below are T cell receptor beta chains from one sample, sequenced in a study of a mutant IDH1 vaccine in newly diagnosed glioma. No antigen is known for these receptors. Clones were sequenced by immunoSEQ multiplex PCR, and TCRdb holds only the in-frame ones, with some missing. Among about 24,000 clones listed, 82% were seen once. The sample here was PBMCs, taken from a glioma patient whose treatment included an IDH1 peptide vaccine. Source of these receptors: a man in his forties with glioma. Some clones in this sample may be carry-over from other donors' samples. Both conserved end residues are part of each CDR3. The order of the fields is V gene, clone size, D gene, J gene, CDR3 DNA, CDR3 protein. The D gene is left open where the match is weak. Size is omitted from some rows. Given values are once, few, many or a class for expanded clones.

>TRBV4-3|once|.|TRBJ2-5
TGCGCCAGCAGCCAAGAATGGCTAGCGTCCCAAGAGACCCAGTACTTC
CASSQEWLASQETQYF
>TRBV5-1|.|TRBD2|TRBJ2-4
TGCGCCAGCAGCTTGGACGGGGGGGGTCGGGGAAACATTCAGTACTTC
CASSLDGGGRGNIQYF
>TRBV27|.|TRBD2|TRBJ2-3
TGTGCCAGCAGTTTTTCTAGCGGGGGATATCCCCCCACAGATACGCAGTATTTT
CASSFSSGGYPPTDTQYF
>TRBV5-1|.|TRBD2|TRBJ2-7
TGCGCCAGCAGCCCATCCCTTACTAGCGGGGGGGCCTACGAGCAGTACTTC
CASSPSLTSGGAYEQYF
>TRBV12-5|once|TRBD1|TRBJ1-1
TGTGCTAGTGGTTTGAATCGGGACAGGGGTGCTGAAGCTTTCTTT
CASGLNRDRGAEAFF
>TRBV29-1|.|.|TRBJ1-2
TGCAGCGTCGGCCGGACAGAGAACTATGGCTACACCTTC
CSVGRTENYGYTF
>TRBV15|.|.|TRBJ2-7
TGTGCCACCAGCCGTGGAGGGACAGAAGACGAGCAGTACTTC
CATSRGGTEDEQYF
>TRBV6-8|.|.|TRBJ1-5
TGTGCCAGCAGTTACTCTATCCCAGGGCTGGTAAGCAATCAGCCCCAGCATTTT
CASSYSIPGLVSNQPQHF
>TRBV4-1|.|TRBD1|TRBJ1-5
TGCGCCAGCAGCCTTGACAGGGCATACAATCAGCCCCAGCATTTT
CASSLDRAYNQPQHF
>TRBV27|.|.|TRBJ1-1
TGTGCCAGCAGTTTAAGGGGACGGACTGAAGCTTTCTTT
CASSLRGRTEAFF
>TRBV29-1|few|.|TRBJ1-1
TGCAGCGTAGACAGTAGAACTGAAGCTTTCTTT
CSVDSRTEAFF
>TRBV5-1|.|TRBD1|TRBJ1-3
TGCGCCAGCAGCTCGACAGGGGAAGCCTCTGGAAACACCATATATTTT
CASSSTGEASGNTIYF
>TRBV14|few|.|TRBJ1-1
TGTGCCAGCAGCCAGGGGGATCGGACTGAAGCTTTCTTT
CASSQGDRTEAFF
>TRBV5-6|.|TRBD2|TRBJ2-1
TGTGCCAGCAGATGGACTAGCGGGGGGTACTACAATGAGCAGTTCTTC
CASRWTSGGYYNEQFF
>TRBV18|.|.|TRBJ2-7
TGTGCCAGCTCACCGACAGGCTACGAGCAGTACTTC
CASSPTGYEQYF
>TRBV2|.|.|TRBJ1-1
TGTGCCAGCAGCGTCAGGAGGACTGAAGCTTTCTTT
CASSVRRTEAFF
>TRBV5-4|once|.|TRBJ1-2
TGTGCCTACACGGGGGTGGCTAACTATGGCTACACCTTC
CAYTGVANYGYTF
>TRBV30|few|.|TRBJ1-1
TGTGCCTGGAGTGTACAGAGGACTCCTTATGGCGCTGAAGCTTTCTTT
CAWSVQRTPYGAEAFF
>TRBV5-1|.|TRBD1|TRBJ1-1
TGCGCCAGCAAAAGACAGGGGGGGGACACTGAAGCTTTCTTT
CASKRQGGDTEAFF
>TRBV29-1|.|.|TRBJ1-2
TGCAGCGCAGCAGCACTACTGGACACCACCTTAAAAGGCTACACCTTC
CSAAALLDTTLKGYTF
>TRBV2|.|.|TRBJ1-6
TGTGCCAGCAGGGTTAGGGCGAGCTCCTATAATTCACCCCTCCACTTT
CASRVRASSYNSPLHF
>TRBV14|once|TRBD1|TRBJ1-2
TGTGCCAGCAGCCAAAACAGGGGCGACTATGGCTACACCTTC
CASSQNRGDYGYTF
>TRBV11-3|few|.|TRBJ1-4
TGTGCCAGCAGCTTATCCCCCCGGGGAGATGAAAAACTGTTTTTT
CASSLSPRGDEKLFF
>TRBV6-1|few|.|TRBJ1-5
TGTGCCAGCAGTGAAGTCGCTAATAGCAATCAGCCCCAGCATTTT
CASSEVANSNQPQHF
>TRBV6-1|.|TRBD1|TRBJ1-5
TGTGCCAGCAGAGGGGACAGATTCAATCAGCCCCAGCATTTT
CASRGDRFNQPQHF
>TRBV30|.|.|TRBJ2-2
TGTGCCTCGTCAAGGGGGACGGGCACCGGGGAGCTGTTTTTT
CASSRGTGTGELFF